This TCR beta chain was recorded in a study of T cell changes during pregnancy in multiple sclerosis. CDR3 length: 16 amino acids. Germline assignment: CDR1 SGHTA and CDR2 FQGTGA. Trimming cost V 0 bases and J 10 bases; bases outside gene matches: 9. Libraries were prepared by immunoSEQ multiplex PCR; TCRdb keeps only in-frame clonotypes and omits some of them. The table records some 44,000 clones, around 90% of them present only once. The clonotype originates from a female donor with multiple sclerosis, enrolled in a pregnancy study. The specimen was CD4+ T cells from peripheral blood mononuclear cells, collected before pregnancy. The V gene is TRBV7-3, the J gene TRBJ2-1, with 10 bases aligning to TRBD2. This chain's CDR3 is CASSLTGTSVSQEQFF. CDR3 bases: TGTGCCAGCAGCTTAACCGGGACTAGCGTTAGTCAGGAGCAGTTCTTC.